This T cell receptor beta chain was recovered during a study of shared clonotypes between healthy human individuals. About the study: Each donor had three CD4 naive, three CD4 memory, two CD8 naive and one CD8 memory plate.

The CDR3 runs to 13 residues. The V gene lost 2 bases and the J gene lost 4 bases, with 6 bases spanning the gap. Germline CDR1 KGHSH, CDR2 LQKENI. Once extracted for a subset, genomic DNA was divided evenly among several immunoSEQ plates. TCRdb keeps only in-frame clones here, not all; method: immunoSEQ multiplex PCR. The sample shows a few million clones, approximately 95% of them seen only once. On this clone: The same CDR3 also results from other DNA sequences found in this sample.

The receptor comes from a man between 18 and 35 years old in good health. Some clones in this sample may be carry-over from other donors' samples. What was sequenced was naive CD4+ T cells from PBMCs. Documented subset: CD45RA+ positively selected. The genes are TRBV18 and TRBJ1-3; no definite D call. The CDR3 region is CASSPGSGNTIYF. CDR3 bases: TGTGCCAGCTCACCAGGGAGCGGAAACACCATATATTTT.